Shown below are 10 T cell receptor beta chains from a single sample sequenced in a study of regulatory T cells in long-lasting Graves disease. Time point defined: persistent/refractory GD, antithyroid drugs over 5 years with positive TRAb. From RNA extracted from PBMCs, the TCR library was made. Relying on iRepertoire HTBI primers and Arm-PCR of CDR3 regions, the team built TCR beta libraries. TCRdb itself ran the multiplex PCR reads through MiXCR, one entry per CDR3 protein. The sample has 350,000 to 450,000 distinct CDR3 sequences; around 23% are singletons. Here the sequenced sample was peripheral blood mononuclear cells (PBMCs), taken when the disease was refractory, from a patient treated with antithyroid drugs. Receptors were obtained from a female donor with Graves disease.

The chain carries TRBV28 and TRBJ2-1; TRBD2 might be the D (6 bases). V was trimmed by 4 bases and J by 6 bases, leaving 16 bases between them. Looked up from germline, CDR1 is MDHEN and CDR2 is SYDVKM. The CDR3 has 15 amino acids. CDR3 coding DNA: TGTGCCAGCAGTTCCCCGGGTTGGGGAGGCAATGAGCAGTTCTTC. Translation: CASSSPGWGGNEQFF.

This clonotype has at least ten counts. The chain couples TRBV12-3 or TRBV12-4 to TRBJ2-2; either TRBD1 or TRBD2 may supply D (5 bases each). CDR3 length: 14 amino acids. V lost 3 bases, J lost 6 bases, and 11 bases lay in between. The CDR3 sequence: CASSFGRGAGELFF. CDR3 DNA sequence: TGTGCCAGCAGTTTTGGGAGAGGGGCCGGGGAGCTGTTTTTT.

This clonotype was detected many times. The J gene is TRBJ2-5, the V gene TRBV20-1, with 14 bases fitting TRBD2. V shed 6 bases and J 5 bases; nucleotides not matched to a gene: 11. The CDR3 sequence is 16 residues long. From germline, CDR1 is DFQATT and CDR2 SNEGSKA (reference sequence). CDR3 in DNA: TGCAGTGCCCATACCGGGACTAGCGGGAGCAGGGAGACCCAGTACTTC. Encoded protein: CSAHTGTSGSRETQYF.

Notes on this clonotype: This may stem from a read error, because a much larger clone lies one nucleotide away. The chain uses TRBV5-6 and TRBJ1-1; no clear D. The germline CDR1 and CDR2 sequences are SGHDT and YYEEEE. The CDR3 is 14 residues long. CDR3 sequence reads: CAGSPKDVNTEAFF. The CDR3 DNA sequence: TGTGCCGGCAGCCCAAAGGACGTGAACACTGAAGCTTTCTTT.

The chain couples TRBV19 to TRBJ1-2; 8 bases agree with TRBD1. CDR1 is LNHDA and CDR2 is SQIVND in the germline V gene (reference sequence). Trimming removed 3 bases from V and 2 bases from J; junction bases left unmatched: 5. The CDR3 consists of 15 residues. The CDR3 coding sequence is TGTGCCAGTAGTATTGGGACAGGTAGAAACTATGGCTACACCTTC. This translates into CASSIGTGRNYGYTF.

In this sample, this clonotype turned up many times. J is TRBJ2-1 and V is TRBV11-2; 8 bases agree with TRBD2. Germline V lookup: CDR1 SGHAT, CDR2 FQNNGV. The CDR3 sequence is 15 residues long. V dropped 3 bases and J dropped 4; count of bases not matched to a gene: 5. The CDR3 sequence: CASSFLTSVYNEQFF. In DNA, the CDR3 is TGTGCCAGCAGCTTCCTGACTAGCGTGTACAATGAGCAGTTCTTC.

There are many counts of this clonotype. V is TRBV20-1 and J is TRBJ2-7; a possible D gene is TRBD1 (5 bases). This CDR3 has 12 amino acids. The germline V and J ends were trimmed by 6 bases and 4 bases, with 13 bases remaining between them. Germline CDR1 reads DFQATT; CDR2 reads SNEGSKA (reference sequence). The CDR3 reads CSAEATEYEQYF. The DNA for the CDR3 is TGCAGTGCAGAAGCGACAGAGTACGAGCAGTACTTC.

Remarks on this clonotype: A much larger clone differs by one base, so this may be a read error. Lacking the conserved final phenylalanine or tryptophan, this CDR3 likely reflects a read error. No DNA is shown, since the ends of the CDR3 on it are uncertain; the CDR3 is the one TCRdb lists. The chain couples TRBV2 to TRBJ2-7; the D segment call TRBD2 is taken from the table without a DNA check. 12 amino acids form the CDR3, both terminal residues included. Per the germline V gene, CDR1 is SNHLY and CDR2 is FYNNEI. The CDR3 loop reads CASSARLGPHGL.

V gene TRBV20-1 combines with J gene TRBJ1-4; 8 bases align to TRBD1. From germline, CDR1 is DFQATT and CDR2 SNEGSKA (reference sequence). V was pared by 3 bases and J by 4 bases, with 4 bases of the junction left unmatched. The CDR3 consists of 14 residues. CDR3 loop: CSASPTGGNEKLFF. In DNA form, the CDR3 reads TGCAGTGCTAGCCCCACAGGGGGTAATGAAAAACTGTTTTTT.

About this clonotype itself: Since a much larger clone is just one base distant, this may be a read error. The chain links TRBV6-5 to TRBJ2-7; 7 bases are a match to TRBD2. The J call may be in error: the DNA end matches TRBJ2-1 better. The CDR3 length is 15 residues. Germline V lookup: CDR1 MNHEY, CDR2 SVGAGI. CDR3: CASSYGGDGDYEQFF. CDR3 sequence (DNA): TGTGCCAGCAGTTACGGGGGGGACGGTGACTACGAGCAGTTCTTC.